This T cell receptor (beta chain) was sequenced during a study of T cells after yellow fever vaccination. Study as a whole: Those fractions that held only low numbers of cells were prepared using the SMART-Seq v4 Ultra Low Input RNA kit. Study conclusions and caveats: Subsequent booster samples again held most clones from primary vaccination (roughly 96% CD4, over 80% CD8). CD4 and CD8 compartments shared a small share of clonotypes.

TCRdb re-called the 5' RACE reads through MiXCR, storing one row per CDR3 protein. Among about 260,000 distinct CDR3 sequences listed, about an eighth were seen once. The CDR3 contains 16 residues. CDR1 is SGHRS, CDR2 YFSETQ, per germline. The V and J ends lost 1 base and 2 bases, in that order; junction bases with no gene match: 6. The table lists this clonotype with a few counts. The antigen remains undetermined. This sequence originates from a man aged 25-40 years who received the YFV17D yellow fever vaccine. The material sequenced was CD4+ T cells sorted from PBMCs, taken 45 days after the yellow fever booster vaccination. V is TRBV5-1 and J is TRBJ2-1; 7 nucleotides match TRBD2. As DNA, the CDR3 is TGCGCCAGCAGCTTGCGCGGACTAGAGGCCTACAATGAGCAGTTCTTC. Translated: CASSLRGLEAYNEQFF.